A single sample is the source of the 2 T cell receptor beta chains below, sequenced in a study of T cells in Graves' hyperthyroidism and ophthalmopathy. From RNA transcripts, TCR beta CDR3 regions were amplified. First-round RT-PCR of the TCR CDR3 relied on the HTBI primer set. TCRdb fed the multiplex PCR reads into MiXCR, producing one record per CDR3 protein. The data contain hundreds of thousands of distinct CDR3 sequences, about 15% of them seen just once; the ten biggest clones take up roughly an eighth. The material sequenced was blood. Every receptor here comes from a woman aged 18-35 years with Graves' hyperthyroidism.

This clonotype has a count of ten or more. The chain uses TRBV3-1 and TRBJ1-5; D remains ambiguous. In germline, CDR1 is LGHDT, CDR2 YNNKEL (reference sequence). The CDR3 has 15 residues. Trimming removed 0 bases at V and 0 bases at J, with 6 bases between. Here the CDR3 reads CASSQDSYSNQPQHF. In DNA form, the CDR3 reads TGTGCCAGCAGCCAAGACAGCTATAGCAATCAGCCCCAGCATTTT.

CDR3 sequence: CASSGGTGRGEQYF. CDR3 DNA: TGTGCCAGCAGTGGGGGGACAGGGAGAGGCGAGCAGTACTTC. V gene TRBV2 combines with J gene TRBJ2-7; TRBD1 matches at 9 bases. The germline gives CDR1 SNHLY, CDR2 FYNNEI. Trimming removed 4 bases from V and 6 bases from J; junction bases left unmatched: 7. CDR3 length: 14 residues.